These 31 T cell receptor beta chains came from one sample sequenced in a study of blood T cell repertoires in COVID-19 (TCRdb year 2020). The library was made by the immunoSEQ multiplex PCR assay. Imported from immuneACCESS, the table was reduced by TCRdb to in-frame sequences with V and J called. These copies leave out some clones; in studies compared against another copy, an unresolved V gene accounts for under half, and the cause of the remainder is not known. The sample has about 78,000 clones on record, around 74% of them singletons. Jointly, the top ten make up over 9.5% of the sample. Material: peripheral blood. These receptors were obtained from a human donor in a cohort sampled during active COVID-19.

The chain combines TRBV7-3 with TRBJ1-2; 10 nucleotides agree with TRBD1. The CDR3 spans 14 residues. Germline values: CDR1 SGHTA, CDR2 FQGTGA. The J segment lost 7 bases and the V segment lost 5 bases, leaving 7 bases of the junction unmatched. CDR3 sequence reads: CASSLDRGRVGYTF. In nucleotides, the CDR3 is TGTGCCAGCAGCCTTGACAGGGGGCGAGTTGGCTACACCTTC.

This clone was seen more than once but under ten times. The CDR3 coding sequence is TGTGCCAGCAGTGAACAGGTCTATGGCTACACCTTC. As protein: CASSEQVYGYTF. The J gene is TRBJ1-2, the V gene TRBV2; D not certain. Deletions cut 2 bases from V and 4 bases from J, with 5 bases between. Germline V gene sequence: CDR1 SNHLY, CDR2 FYNNEI. This CDR3 has 12 residues.

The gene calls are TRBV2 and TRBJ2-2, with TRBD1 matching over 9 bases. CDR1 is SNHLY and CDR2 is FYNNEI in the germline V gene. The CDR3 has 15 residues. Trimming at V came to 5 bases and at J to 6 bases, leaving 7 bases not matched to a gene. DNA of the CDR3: TGTGCCAGCAGTCCCCGGACAGGGGTGGCCGGGGAGCTGTTTTTT. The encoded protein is CASSPRTGVAGELFF.

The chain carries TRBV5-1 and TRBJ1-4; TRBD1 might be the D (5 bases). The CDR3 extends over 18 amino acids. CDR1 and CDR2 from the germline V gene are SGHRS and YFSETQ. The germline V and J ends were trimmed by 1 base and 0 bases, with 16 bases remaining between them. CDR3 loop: CASSLFPGNVATNEKLFF. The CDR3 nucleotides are TGCGCCAGCAGCTTGTTCCCAGGGAACGTTGCAACTAATGAAAAACTGTTTTTT.

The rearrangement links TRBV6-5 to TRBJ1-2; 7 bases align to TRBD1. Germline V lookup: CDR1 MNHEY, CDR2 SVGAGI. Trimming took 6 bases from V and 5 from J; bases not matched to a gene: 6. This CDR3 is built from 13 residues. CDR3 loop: CASRDPGQYGYTF. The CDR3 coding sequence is TGTGCCAGCAGGGATCCGGGACAGTATGGCTACACCTTC.

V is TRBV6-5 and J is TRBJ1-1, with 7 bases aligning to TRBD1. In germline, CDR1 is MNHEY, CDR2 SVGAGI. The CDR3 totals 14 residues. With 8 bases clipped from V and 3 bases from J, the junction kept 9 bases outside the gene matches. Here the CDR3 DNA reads TGTGCCAGCGCCAGGGGGACGGCGGACACTGAAGCTTTCTTT. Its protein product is CASARGTADTEAFF.

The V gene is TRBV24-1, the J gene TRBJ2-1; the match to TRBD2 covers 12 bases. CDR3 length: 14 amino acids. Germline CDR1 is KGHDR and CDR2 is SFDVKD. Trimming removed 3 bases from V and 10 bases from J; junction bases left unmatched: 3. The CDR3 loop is CATSDASGGAEQFF. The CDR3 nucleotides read TGTGCCACCAGTGATGCTAGCGGGGGGGCAGAGCAGTTCTTC.

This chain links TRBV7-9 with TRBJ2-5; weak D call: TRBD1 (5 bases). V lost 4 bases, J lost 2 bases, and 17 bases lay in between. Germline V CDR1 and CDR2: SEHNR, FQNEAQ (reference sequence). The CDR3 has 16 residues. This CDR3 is CASSWVALGLQETQYF. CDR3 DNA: TGTGCCAGCAGCTGGGTGGCCTTGGGGCTACAAGAGACCCAGTACTTC.

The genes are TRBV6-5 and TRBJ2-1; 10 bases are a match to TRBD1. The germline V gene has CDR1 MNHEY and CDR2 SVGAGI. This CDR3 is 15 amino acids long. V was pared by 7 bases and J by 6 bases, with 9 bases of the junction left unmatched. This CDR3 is CASTHRDRGPNEQFF. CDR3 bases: TGTGCCAGCACCCACCGGGACAGGGGCCCCAATGAGCAGTTCTTC.

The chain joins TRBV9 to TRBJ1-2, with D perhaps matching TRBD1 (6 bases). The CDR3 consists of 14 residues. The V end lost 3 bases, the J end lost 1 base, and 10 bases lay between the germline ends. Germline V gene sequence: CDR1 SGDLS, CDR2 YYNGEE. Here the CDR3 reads CASSAQGNNYGYTF. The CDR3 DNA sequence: TGTGCCAGCAGCGCGCAGGGGAATAACTATGGCTACACCTTC.

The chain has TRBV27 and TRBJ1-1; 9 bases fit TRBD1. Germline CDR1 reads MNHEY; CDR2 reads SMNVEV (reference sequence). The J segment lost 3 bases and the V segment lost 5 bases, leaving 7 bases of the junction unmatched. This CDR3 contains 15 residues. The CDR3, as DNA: TGTGCCAGCAGTAACAGGGGGCAGGGGGACACTGAAGCTTTCTTT. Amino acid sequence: CASSNRGQGDTEAFF.

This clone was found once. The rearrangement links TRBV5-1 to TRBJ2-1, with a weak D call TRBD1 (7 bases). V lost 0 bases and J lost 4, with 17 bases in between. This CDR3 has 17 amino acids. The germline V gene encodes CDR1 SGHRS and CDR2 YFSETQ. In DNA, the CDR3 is TGCGCCAGCAGCTTGGGAGTCGGCGGGACAGCGTACAATGAGCAGTTCTTC. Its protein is CASSLGVGGTAYNEQFF.

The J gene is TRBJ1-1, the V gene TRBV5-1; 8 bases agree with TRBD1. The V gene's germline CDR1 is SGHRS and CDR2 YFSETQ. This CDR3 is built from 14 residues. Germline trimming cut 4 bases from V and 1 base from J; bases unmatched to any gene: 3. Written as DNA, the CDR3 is TGCGCCAGCAGCCGCGACAGGGGGAACACTGAAGCTTTCTTT. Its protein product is CASSRDRGNTEAFF.

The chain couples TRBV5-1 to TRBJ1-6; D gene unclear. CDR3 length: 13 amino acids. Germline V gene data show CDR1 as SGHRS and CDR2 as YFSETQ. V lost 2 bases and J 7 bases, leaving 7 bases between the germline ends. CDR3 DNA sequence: TGCGCCAGCAGCTTAGAGGGAAATTCACCCCTCCACTTT. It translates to CASSLEGNSPLHF.

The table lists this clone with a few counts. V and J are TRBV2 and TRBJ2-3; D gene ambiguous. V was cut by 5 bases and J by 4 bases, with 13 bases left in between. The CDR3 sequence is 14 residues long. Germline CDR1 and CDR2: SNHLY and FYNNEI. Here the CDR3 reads CASSSGFVSDTQYF. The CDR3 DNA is TGTGCCAGCAGTTCCGGGTTTGTCTCAGATACGCAGTATTTT.

For the CDR3, the DNA is TGTGCCAGCTCACCACCTGTGGCAGGGGTGAACACTGAAGCTTTCTTT. Translated, it gives CASSPPVAGVNTEAFF. The chain combines TRBV18 with TRBJ1-1; D might be TRBD1 (6 bases). The germline CDR1 and CDR2 sequences are KGHSH and LQKENI. The CDR3 consists of 16 residues. V was cut by 0 bases and J by 0 bases, with 11 bases left in between.

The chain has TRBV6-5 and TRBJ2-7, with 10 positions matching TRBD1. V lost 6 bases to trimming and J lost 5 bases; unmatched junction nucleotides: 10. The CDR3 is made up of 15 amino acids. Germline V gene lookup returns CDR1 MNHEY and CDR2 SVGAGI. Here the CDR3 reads CASRDQWDRGHEQYF. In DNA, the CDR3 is TGTGCCAGCAGAGACCAATGGGACAGGGGCCACGAGCAGTACTTC.

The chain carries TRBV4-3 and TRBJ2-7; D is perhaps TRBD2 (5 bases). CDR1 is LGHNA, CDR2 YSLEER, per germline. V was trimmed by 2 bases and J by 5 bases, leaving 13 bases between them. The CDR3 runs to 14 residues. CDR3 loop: CASSQFLEGNEQYF. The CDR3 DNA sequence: TGCGCCAGCAGCCAATTTCTAGAGGGAAACGAGCAGTACTTC.

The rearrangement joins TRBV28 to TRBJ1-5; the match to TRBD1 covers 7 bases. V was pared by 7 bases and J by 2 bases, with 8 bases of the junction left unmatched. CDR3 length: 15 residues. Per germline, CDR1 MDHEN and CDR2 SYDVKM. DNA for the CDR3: TGTGCCAGCACCCCTGTCGGACAGGGCAATCAGCCCCAGCATTTT. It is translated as CASTPVGQGNQPQHF.

CDR3 nucleotides: TGTGCCATCACCTCACTGGGGGGTACTGGGGCCAACGTCCTGACTTTC. Protein product: CAITSLGGTGANVLTF. The rearrangement links TRBV10-3 to TRBJ2-6; D is possibly TRBD2 (6 bases). Germline V gene sequence: CDR1 ENHRY, CDR2 SYGVKD. Trimming removed 7 bases at V and 2 bases at J, with 15 bases between. The CDR3 runs 16 residues.

CDR3 residues: CASSDIAGAPYEQYF. In nucleotides, the CDR3 is TGTGCCAGCAGCGATATAGCGGGGGCCCCCTACGAGCAGTACTTC. This chain uses TRBV11-2 with TRBJ2-7, with 9 bases fitting TRBD2. This CDR3 region has 15 residues. The V segment lost 5 bases and the J segment 2 bases; nucleotides outside the gene matches: 7. CDR1 SGHAT and CDR2 FQNNGV come from the germline V gene.

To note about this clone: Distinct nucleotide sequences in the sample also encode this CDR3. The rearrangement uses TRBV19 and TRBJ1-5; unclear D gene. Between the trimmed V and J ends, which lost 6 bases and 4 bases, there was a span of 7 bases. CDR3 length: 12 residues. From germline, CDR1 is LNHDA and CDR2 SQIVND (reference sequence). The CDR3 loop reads CASRYSNQPQHF. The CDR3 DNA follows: TGTGCCAGTAGGTATAGTAATCAGCCCCAGCATTTT.

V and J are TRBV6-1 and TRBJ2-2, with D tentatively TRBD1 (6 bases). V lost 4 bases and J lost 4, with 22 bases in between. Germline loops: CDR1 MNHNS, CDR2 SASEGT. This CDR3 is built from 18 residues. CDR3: CASSVAGQGPRGTGELFF. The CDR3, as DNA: TGTGCCAGCAGTGTAGCTGGGCAGGGGCCCCGAGGCACCGGGGAGCTGTTTTTT.

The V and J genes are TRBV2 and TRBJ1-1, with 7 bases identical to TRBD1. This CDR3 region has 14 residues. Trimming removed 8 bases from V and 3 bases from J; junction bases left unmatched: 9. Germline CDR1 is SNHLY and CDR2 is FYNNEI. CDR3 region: CASEASTGHTEAFF. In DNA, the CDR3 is TGTGCCAGCGAGGCATCGACAGGGCACACTGAAGCTTTCTTT.

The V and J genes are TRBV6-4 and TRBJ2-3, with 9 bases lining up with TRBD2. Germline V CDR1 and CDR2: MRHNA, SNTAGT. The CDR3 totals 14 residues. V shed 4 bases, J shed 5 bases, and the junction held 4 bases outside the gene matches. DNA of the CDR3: TGTGCCAGCAGTGTGGCGGGGGGGGTAGATACGCAGTATTTT. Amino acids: CASSVAGGVDTQYF.

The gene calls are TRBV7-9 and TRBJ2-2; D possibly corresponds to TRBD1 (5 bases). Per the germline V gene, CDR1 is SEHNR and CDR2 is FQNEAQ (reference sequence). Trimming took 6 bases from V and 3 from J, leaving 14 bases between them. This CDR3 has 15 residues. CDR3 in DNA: TGTGCCAGCAGACCCGGGTTCAGGGACACCGGGGAGCTGTTTTTT. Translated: CASRPGFRDTGELFF.

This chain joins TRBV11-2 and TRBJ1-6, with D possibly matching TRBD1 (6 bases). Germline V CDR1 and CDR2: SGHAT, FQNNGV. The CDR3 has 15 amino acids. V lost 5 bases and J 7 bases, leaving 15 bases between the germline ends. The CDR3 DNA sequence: TGTGCCAGCAGCGCCCAACGGGGGGGCAATTCACCCCTCCACTTT. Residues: CASSAQRGGNSPLHF.

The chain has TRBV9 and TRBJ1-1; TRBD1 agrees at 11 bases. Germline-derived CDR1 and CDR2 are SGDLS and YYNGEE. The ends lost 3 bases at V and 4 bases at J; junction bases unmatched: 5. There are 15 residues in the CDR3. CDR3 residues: CASSDWGQGGTEAFF. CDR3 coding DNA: TGTGCCAGCAGCGATTGGGGACAGGGGGGCACTGAAGCTTTCTTT.

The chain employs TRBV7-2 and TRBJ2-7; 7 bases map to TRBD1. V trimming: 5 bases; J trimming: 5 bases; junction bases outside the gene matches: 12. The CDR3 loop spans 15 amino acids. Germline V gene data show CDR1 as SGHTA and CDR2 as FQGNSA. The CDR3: CASSRTTGPQDEQYF. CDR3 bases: TGTGCCAGCAGCCGCACGACAGGGCCCCAAGACGAGCAGTACTTC.

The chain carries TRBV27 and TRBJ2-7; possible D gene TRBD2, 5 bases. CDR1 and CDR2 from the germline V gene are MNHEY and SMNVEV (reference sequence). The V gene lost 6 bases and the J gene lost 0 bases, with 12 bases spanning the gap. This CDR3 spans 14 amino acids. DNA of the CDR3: TGTGCCAGCAGAGTGGCGGGCAGCTCCTACGAGCAGTACTTC. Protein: CASRVAGSSYEQYF.

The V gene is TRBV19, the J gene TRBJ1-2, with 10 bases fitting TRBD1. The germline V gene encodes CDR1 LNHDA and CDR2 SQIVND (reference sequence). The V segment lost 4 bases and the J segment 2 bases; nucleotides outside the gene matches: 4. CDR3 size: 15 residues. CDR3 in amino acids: CASSSWTGGNYGYTF. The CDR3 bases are TGTGCCAGTAGTAGTTGGACAGGGGGGAACTATGGCTACACCTTC.